This T cell receptor beta chain was observed in a study of radiotherapy plus CTLA-4 blockade in lung cancer. For the study at large: Objective responses occurred in 15% to 20% of patients; around 28% had disease control.

The V gene end was trimmed by 5 bases and the J gene end by 4 bases; junction bases not matched to a gene: 7. CDR3 length: 14 residues. Germline assignment: CDR1 MDHEN and CDR2 SYDVKM. Turning to this clone: The antigen is unknown.

Measured with immunoSEQ multiplex PCR; TCRdb has only the in-frame clones, and not every one. The table lists about 62,000 clones, approximately 76% of them singletons. Study outcomes and limitations: Following radiotherapy plus ipilimumab, tumor-derived TCR clones expanded in the blood.

Sequenced material: peripheral blood, taken from a patient treated with radiotherapy plus ipilimumab. The clonotype was recovered from a human donor with non-small cell lung cancer who had a complete response to radiotherapy plus ipilimumab. This sequence joins TRBV28 and TRBJ2-7, with 8 bases lining up with TRBD1. The DNA of the CDR3 is TGTGCCAGCAGTCCTGGGGACAGGTGGTACGAGCAGTACTTC. It translates to CASSPGDRWYEQYF.